This T cell receptor beta chain derives from a study of blood T cell repertoires in COVID-19. Whole-study context: The United States, Italy and Spain provided the acute and convalescent COVID-19 samples. T cells, B-cell-depleted T cells, or PBMCs supplied cDNA or gDNA.

Per the authors' pipeline: Reference gene primer amplification gave nucleated cell count estimates. This table comes from immunoSEQ multiplex PCR, and its TCRdb copy is limited to in-frame clones, with some not included. V and J calls and clone size are given by that table; D and trimming were obtained from the DNA. Of 300,000 to 400,000 clones listed, 87% are singletons. The Seattle site enrolled patients during active infection and followed them longitudinally. This receptor was identified in a man aged 30 to 39 with COVID-19, enrolled during active disease. The sequenced material came from peripheral blood.

The CDR3 coding sequence is TGTGCCAGCAGTATTACAGGGAATCAGCCCCAGCATTTT. Protein sequence: CASSITGNQPQHF. The chain carries TRBV6-2 or TRBV6-3 and TRBJ1-5; possible D gene TRBD1, 6 bases. This CDR3 comprises 13 residues. Trimming removed 5 bases from V and 4 bases from J, with 9 bases in between. Germline CDR1 MNHEY, CDR2 SVGEGT.